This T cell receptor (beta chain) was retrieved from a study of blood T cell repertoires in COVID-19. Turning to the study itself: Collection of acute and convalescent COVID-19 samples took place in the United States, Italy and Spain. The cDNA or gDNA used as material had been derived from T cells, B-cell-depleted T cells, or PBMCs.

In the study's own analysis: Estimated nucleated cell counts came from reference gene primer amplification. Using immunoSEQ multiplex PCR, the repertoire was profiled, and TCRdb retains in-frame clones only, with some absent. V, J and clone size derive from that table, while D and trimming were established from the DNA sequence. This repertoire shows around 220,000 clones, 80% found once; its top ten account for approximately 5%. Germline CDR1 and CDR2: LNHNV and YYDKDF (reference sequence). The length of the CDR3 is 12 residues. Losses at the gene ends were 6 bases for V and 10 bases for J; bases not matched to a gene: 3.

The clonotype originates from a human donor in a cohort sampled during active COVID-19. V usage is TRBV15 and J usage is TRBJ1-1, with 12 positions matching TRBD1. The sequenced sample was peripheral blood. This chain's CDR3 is CATSWDRGLAFF. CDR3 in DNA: TGTGCCACCAGTTGGGACAGGGGGCTAGCTTTCTTT.